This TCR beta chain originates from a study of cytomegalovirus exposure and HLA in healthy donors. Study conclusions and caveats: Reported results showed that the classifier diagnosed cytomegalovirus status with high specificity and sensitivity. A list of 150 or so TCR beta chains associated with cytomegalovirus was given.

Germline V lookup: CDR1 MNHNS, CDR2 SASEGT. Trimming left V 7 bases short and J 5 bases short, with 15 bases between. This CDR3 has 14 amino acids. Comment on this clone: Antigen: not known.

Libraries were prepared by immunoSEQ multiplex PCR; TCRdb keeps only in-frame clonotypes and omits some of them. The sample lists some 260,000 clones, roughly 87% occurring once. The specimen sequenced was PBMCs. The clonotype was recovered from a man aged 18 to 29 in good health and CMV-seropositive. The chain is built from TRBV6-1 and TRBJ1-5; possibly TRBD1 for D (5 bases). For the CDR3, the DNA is TGTGCCAGCACCAGCGGTAGGGACTATCAGCCCCAGCATTTT. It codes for CASTSGRDYQPQHF.